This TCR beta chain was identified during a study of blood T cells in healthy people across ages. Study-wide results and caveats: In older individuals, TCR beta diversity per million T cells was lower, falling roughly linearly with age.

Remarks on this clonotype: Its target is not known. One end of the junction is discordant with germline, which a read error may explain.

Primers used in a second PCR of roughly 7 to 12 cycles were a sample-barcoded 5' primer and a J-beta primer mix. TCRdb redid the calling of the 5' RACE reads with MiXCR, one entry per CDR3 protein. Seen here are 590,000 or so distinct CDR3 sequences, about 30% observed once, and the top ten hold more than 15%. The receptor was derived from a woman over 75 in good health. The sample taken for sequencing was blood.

As DNA, the CDR3 is TGCGCCAGCAGCTTGGGACGAGAAGGGGAAAAACGGTTTTTT. This encodes CASSLGREGEKRFF. The chain links TRBV5-1 to TRBJ1-4; maybe TRBD1 (5 bases). CDR3 length: 14 amino acids. Germline CDR1 is SGHRS and CDR2 is YFSETQ.